Listed below are T cell receptor beta chains from one sample, sequenced in a study of T cell repertoires in cytomegalovirus infection. TCRdb reprocessed the reads via MiXCR and lists one record per CDR3 protein. The sample records approximately 190,000 distinct CDR3 sequences, roughly 9.8% being singletons. The material sequenced was PBMCs. These receptors were obtained from a human donor in good health (CMV status not recorded). Some clones in this sample may be carry-over from other donors' samples. Both conserved end residues are part of each CDR3. Fields, in order: CDR3 DNA, CDR3 protein, clone size, V gene, J gene, D gene. A D gene is named only where the DNA matches it firmly. The size entry is marked missing in some rows and otherwise reads once, few, many or a size class.

cdr3_nt: TGTGCCAGCAGCCCCACCCCAACTAGTCGGCACTACGAGCAGTACTTC
cdr3_aa: CASSPTPTSRHYEQYF
clone_size: NA
v_call: TRBV28
j_call: TRBJ2-7
d_call: NA

cdr3_nt: TGTGCCAGCAGTTTGGTTTTTGGTGGCTTATCGGGCTATGGCTACACCTTC
cdr3_aa: CASSLVFGGLSGYGYTF
clone_size: many
v_call: TRBV27
j_call: TRBJ1-2
d_call: NA

cdr3_nt: TGTGCCAGCAGAGGATCAACAGGCCTTTCGAACACCGGGGAGCTGTTTTTT
cdr3_aa: CASRGSTGLSNTGELFF
clone_size: many
v_call: TRBV5-4
j_call: TRBJ2-2
d_call: NA

cdr3_nt: TGTGCCTGGAGTGTACCAGGCAGTGGCCCCGCTGAAGGGTATTTC
cdr3_aa: CAWSVPGSGPAEGYF
clone_size: NA
v_call: TRBV30
j_call: TRBJ2-7
d_call: NA

cdr3_nt: TGCAGTGCTAGAATACGACAGGGGTGGACTGAAGCTTTCTTT
cdr3_aa: CSARIRQGWTEAFF
clone_size: NA
v_call: TRBV20-1
j_call: TRBJ1-1
d_call: TRBD1

cdr3_nt: TGTGCCAGCAGCTTGGAGGTGACGTACTATGGCTACACCTTC
cdr3_aa: CASSLEVTYYGYTF
clone_size: few
v_call: TRBV5-5
j_call: TRBJ1-2
d_call: NA

cdr3_nt: TGCGCCAGCAGCCAAGATCTTCCGGGGGCGAATTCACCCCTCCACTTT
cdr3_aa: CASSQDLPGANSPLHF
clone_size: many
v_call: TRBV4-1
j_call: TRBJ1-6
d_call: NA

cdr3_nt: TGTGCCAGCAGCCAATCTAGCGGGAGTCCCCAGGGTGAGCAGTTCTTC
cdr3_aa: CASSQSSGSPQGEQFF
clone_size: few
v_call: TRBV7-3
j_call: TRBJ2-1
d_call: TRBD2

cdr3_nt: TGTGCCAGCAGCTTAACCGCCGCGGCCGAAGAGACCCAGTACTTC
cdr3_aa: CASSLTAAAEETQYF
clone_size: NA
v_call: TRBV7-3
j_call: TRBJ2-5
d_call: NA

cdr3_nt: TGTGCCAGCAACCCCTGGGGAGGCCCCTATGGCTACACCTTC
cdr3_aa: CASNPWGGPYGYTF
clone_size: many
v_call: TRBV7-2
j_call: TRBJ1-2
d_call: NA

cdr3_nt: TGTGCCACCAGTCGGGGGGACCTTAGCACAGATACGCAGTATTTT
cdr3_aa: CATSRGDLSTDTQYF
clone_size: NA
v_call: TRBV15
j_call: TRBJ2-3
d_call: TRBD2

cdr3_nt: TGTGCCAGTAGTCCCTATAGCGGGGGGGGATACAATGAGCAGTTCTTC
cdr3_aa: CASSPYSGGGYNEQFF
clone_size: few
v_call: TRBV19
j_call: TRBJ2-1
d_call: TRBD2

cdr3_nt: TGTGCCAGCAGTTACCCGGGACAGGGCCGGGAGCTGTTTTTT
cdr3_aa: CASSYPGQGRELFF
clone_size: NA
v_call: TRBV6-2/TRBV6-3
j_call: TRBJ2-2
d_call: TRBD1

cdr3_nt: TGTGCCAGTACAGGGCCATCCCCGAGCTCTGGAAACACCATATATTTT
cdr3_aa: CASTGPSPSSGNTIYF
clone_size: NA
v_call: TRBV7-9
j_call: TRBJ1-3
d_call: NA

cdr3_nt: TGTGCCAGCAGTTTAGTGAGTGGTCGGTACAATGAGCAGTTCTTC
cdr3_aa: CASSLVSGRYNEQFF
clone_size: many
v_call: TRBV12-3/TRBV12-4
j_call: TRBJ2-1
d_call: NA

cdr3_nt: TGTGCCAGCAGCCAACCCACAGGTCCCCAAGAGACCCAGTACTTC
cdr3_aa: CASSQPTGPQETQYF
clone_size: many
v_call: TRBV14
j_call: TRBJ2-5
d_call: NA

cdr3_nt: TGTGCCAGCAGCTTGCAGACCGGGACTAGCACAGATACGCAGTATTTT
cdr3_aa: CASSLQTGTSTDTQYF
clone_size: many
v_call: TRBV7-8
j_call: TRBJ2-3
d_call: NA

cdr3_nt: TGTGCCAGCAGCCAAGTCGGGGCTTCACCCCTCCACTTT
cdr3_aa: CASSQVGASPLHF
clone_size: NA
v_call: TRBV14
j_call: TRBJ1-6
d_call: NA

cdr3_nt: TGTGCCAGCAGCTTAGCCACGGGGGTAGCGGACTACAATGAGCAGTTCTTC
cdr3_aa: CASSLATGVADYNEQFF
clone_size: NA
v_call: TRBV7-9
j_call: TRBJ2-1
d_call: NA

cdr3_nt: TGTGCCAGCCGGGCAGTTGGCTATGGCTACACCTTC
cdr3_aa: CASRAVGYGYTF
clone_size: many
v_call: TRBV28
j_call: TRBJ1-2
d_call: NA

cdr3_nt: TGTGCCAGCATGTTTGGGGGCCGGGCCTACGAGCAGTACTTC
cdr3_aa: CASMFGGRAYEQYF
clone_size: NA
v_call: TRBV28
j_call: TRBJ2-7
d_call: NA

cdr3_nt: TGTGCCTGGAGAGCCCTATTGGGCCTTTCCGGGACAAACTATGGCTACACCTTC
cdr3_aa: CAWRALLGLSGTNYGYTF
clone_size: many
v_call: TRBV30
j_call: TRBJ1-2
d_call: NA

cdr3_nt: TGTGCCAGCAGCTTAGGTCGTTCCGGGGACATCTATGGCTACACCTTC
cdr3_aa: CASSLGRSGDIYGYTF
clone_size: many
v_call: TRBV7-2
j_call: TRBJ1-2
d_call: NA

cdr3_nt: TGCAGTGCTAGCCGAGGATCCCCAGATACGCAGTATTTT
cdr3_aa: CSASRGSPDTQYF
clone_size: few
v_call: TRBV20-1
j_call: TRBJ2-3
d_call: NA

cdr3_nt: TGTGCCGTTCGCGGGGCCGGATCCAGATACAATGAGCAGTTCTTC
cdr3_aa: CAVRGAGSRYNEQFF
clone_size: few
v_call: TRBV6-6
j_call: TRBJ2-1
d_call: NA

cdr3_nt: TGCAGCGTTGAAGGATGGACTAGCGGGTACTCTGAGCAGTTCTTC
cdr3_aa: CSVEGWTSGYSEQFF
clone_size: few
v_call: TRBV29-1
j_call: TRBJ2-1
d_call: TRBD2

cdr3_nt: TGCAGTGCTACAGCGGGGGCCAAAAACATTCAGTACTTC
cdr3_aa: CSATAGAKNIQYF
clone_size: few
v_call: TRBV20-1
j_call: TRBJ2-4
d_call: TRBD2

cdr3_nt: TGTGCCAGCAGCCGGGGGAGTAACACTGAAGCTTTCTTT
cdr3_aa: CASSRGSNTEAFF
clone_size: many
v_call: TRBV7-8
j_call: TRBJ1-1
d_call: NA

cdr3_nt: TGCAGCGTTGAAAGCGGGAGGGGGACTGAGCAGTTCTTC
cdr3_aa: CSVESGRGTEQFF
clone_size: NA
v_call: TRBV29-1
j_call: TRBJ2-1
d_call: TRBD2

cdr3_nt: TGCAGTGCTAGCGGGACTAGCGGGAGATTGCTCAATGAGCAGTTCTTC
cdr3_aa: CSASGTSGRLLNEQFF
clone_size: many
v_call: TRBV20-1
j_call: TRBJ2-1
d_call: TRBD2

cdr3_nt: TGTGCCAGCAGTCAGACAGGGCTCGCTGAAGCTTTCTTT
cdr3_aa: CASSQTGLAEAFF
clone_size: NA
v_call: TRBV12-3/TRBV12-4
j_call: TRBJ1-1
d_call: TRBD1

cdr3_nt: TGTGCCAGCAGCTGGGACACGGAGAGGCAGCCCCAGCATTTT
cdr3_aa: CASSWDTERQPQHF
clone_size: many
v_call: TRBV7-9
j_call: TRBJ1-5
d_call: NA

cdr3_nt: TGTGCCAGCAGTTACTCGACAGGGGGAGGTGAAAAACTGTTTTTT
cdr3_aa: CASSYSTGGGEKLFF
clone_size: many
v_call: TRBV6-5
j_call: TRBJ1-4
d_call: TRBD1

cdr3_nt: TGTGCCAGCAGTAAGACAGGGAACCAAGAGACCCAGTACTTC
cdr3_aa: CASSKTGNQETQYF
clone_size: many
v_call: TRBV6-1
j_call: TRBJ2-5
d_call: TRBD1

cdr3_nt: TGTGCCAGCAGCTCGGCGATGGGGCGAGCGGAGAATGAGCAGTTCTTC
cdr3_aa: CASSSAMGRAENEQFF
clone_size: many
v_call: TRBV7-2
j_call: TRBJ2-1
d_call: NA

cdr3_nt: TGTGCCAGCAGGGCACCAGGGGGCGTGTACGAGCAGTACTTC
cdr3_aa: CASRAPGGVYEQYF
clone_size: few
v_call: TRBV2
j_call: TRBJ2-7
d_call: TRBD1

cdr3_nt: TGTGCCAGCAGCTTAGAGCCGGGACAGGGTGCCTATGGCTACACCTTC
cdr3_aa: CASSLEPGQGAYGYTF
clone_size: many
v_call: TRBV7-8
j_call: TRBJ1-2
d_call: TRBD1

cdr3_nt: TGCGCCAGCAGCCAAGTACCGACCGAAAAACCCCAGCATTTT
cdr3_aa: CASSQVPTEKPQHF
clone_size: NA
v_call: TRBV4-1
j_call: TRBJ1-5
d_call: NA

cdr3_nt: TGTGCCAGTGTTAGTAGAAAGGTCGCGAACACCGGGGAGCTGTTTTTT
cdr3_aa: CASVSRKVANTGELFF
clone_size: NA
v_call: TRBV19
j_call: TRBJ2-2
d_call: NA

cdr3_nt: TGTGCCAGCAGCTTATCGTGGGGGGGGACCGGGGAGCTGTTTTTT
cdr3_aa: CASSLSWGGTGELFF
clone_size: many
v_call: TRBV7-3
j_call: TRBJ2-2
d_call: TRBD2

cdr3_nt: TGTGCCAGCAGTGAAGGGACAGGGTCTGGCTACACCTTC
cdr3_aa: CASSEGTGSGYTF
clone_size: few
v_call: TRBV2
j_call: TRBJ1-2
d_call: TRBD1

cdr3_nt: TGTGCCAGCAGCCCCCAGACAGGAACAAATTCACCCCTCCACTTT
cdr3_aa: CASSPQTGTNSPLHF
clone_size: NA
v_call: TRBV7-9
j_call: TRBJ1-6
d_call: NA

cdr3_nt: TGTGCCACCAGCAAGGGTACGAATAATTCACCCCTCCACTTT
cdr3_aa: CATSKGTNNSPLHF
clone_size: many
v_call: TRBV15
j_call: TRBJ1-6
d_call: NA

cdr3_nt: TGTGCCAGCAGCTCACCGGGACAGGGTTTTCTCGAGCAGTACTTC
cdr3_aa: CASSSPGQGFLEQYF
clone_size: NA
v_call: TRBV12-3/TRBV12-4
j_call: TRBJ2-7
d_call: TRBD1

cdr3_nt: TGTGCCAGCAGTTTAGCGGGGACAGTGTATGGCTACACCTTC
cdr3_aa: CASSLAGTVYGYTF
clone_size: many
v_call: TRBV12-3/TRBV12-4
j_call: TRBJ1-2
d_call: TRBD1

cdr3_nt: TGTGCCAGCAGTCCCACTGCCGGGACAGGGGGACGGGGAGCTTTCTTT
cdr3_aa: CASSPTAGTGGRGAFF
clone_size: NA
v_call: TRBV27
j_call: TRBJ1-1
d_call: TRBD1

cdr3_nt: TGTGCCAGCAGTTACGCTGGGTTGGGACAGGGTAGCCTTGAAGCTTTCTTT
cdr3_aa: CASSYAGLGQGSLEAFF
clone_size: many
v_call: TRBV6-6
j_call: TRBJ1-1
d_call: TRBD1

cdr3_nt: TGTGCCAGCAGCTTGACCCCCCTGGATACGCAGTATTTT
cdr3_aa: CASSLTPLDTQYF
clone_size: many
v_call: TRBV5-5
j_call: TRBJ2-3
d_call: NA

cdr3_nt: TGTGCCAGTAGAGGCCGGGACGACCGGTCCTTC
cdr3_aa: CASRGRDDRSF
clone_size: few
v_call: TRBV19
j_call: TRBJ2-1
d_call: NA

cdr3_nt: TGTGCCAGCAGCTTGTTGGGGGTCACAGATACGCAGTATTTT
cdr3_aa: CASSLLGVTDTQYF
clone_size: many
v_call: TRBV7-2
j_call: TRBJ2-3
d_call: NA

cdr3_nt: TGTGCCAGCAGCTTAGATGGGAGAGCTAACTATGGCTACACCTTC
cdr3_aa: CASSLDGRANYGYTF
clone_size: many
v_call: TRBV7-9
j_call: TRBJ1-2
d_call: NA